This T cell receptor (beta chain) came from a study of blood T cell repertoires in COVID-19. Study overall: Samples representing acute and convalescent COVID-19 were sourced from the United States, Italy and Spain. PBMCs, B-cell-depleted T cells, or T cells provided the cDNA or gDNA that made up the material.

Germline-derived CDR1 and CDR2 are GTSNPN and SVGIG (reference sequence). The CDR3 runs to 15 residues. Germline trimming cut 0 bases from V and 6 bases from J; bases unmatched to any gene: 5. Using immunoSEQ multiplex PCR, the repertoire was profiled, and TCRdb retains in-frame clones only, with some absent. The sample consists of some 110,000 clones, roughly four fifths of them appearing once. This chain connects TRBV30 to TRBJ2-1; the match to TRBD2 covers 10 bases. Sequences were obtained from peripheral blood. The sequence was obtained from a man between 60 and 75 years old with acute or convalescent COVID-19. The CDR3 protein is CAWSVRTSGINEQFF. CDR3 nucleotides: TGTGCCTGGAGTGTTAGGACTAGCGGAATCAATGAGCAGTTCTTC.